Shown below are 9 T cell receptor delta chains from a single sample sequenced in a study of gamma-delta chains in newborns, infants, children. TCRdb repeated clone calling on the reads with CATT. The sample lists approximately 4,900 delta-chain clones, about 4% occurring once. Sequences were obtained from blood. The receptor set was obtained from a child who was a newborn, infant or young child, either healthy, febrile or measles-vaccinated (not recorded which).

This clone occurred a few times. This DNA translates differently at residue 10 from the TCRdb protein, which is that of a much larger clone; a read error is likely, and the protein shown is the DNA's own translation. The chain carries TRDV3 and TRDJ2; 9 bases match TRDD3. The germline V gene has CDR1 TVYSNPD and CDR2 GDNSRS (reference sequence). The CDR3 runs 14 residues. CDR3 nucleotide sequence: TGTGCGCTGGGGGATTCGTCTTTGACAGTACAACTCTTCTTT. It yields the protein CALGDSSLTVQLFF. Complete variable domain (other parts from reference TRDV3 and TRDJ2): CDKVTQSSPDQTVASGSEVVLLCTYDTVYSNPDLFWYRIRPDYSFQFVFYGDNSRSEGADFTQGRFSVKHILTQKAFHLVISPVRTEDSATYYCALGDSSLTVQLFFGKGTQLIVEP.

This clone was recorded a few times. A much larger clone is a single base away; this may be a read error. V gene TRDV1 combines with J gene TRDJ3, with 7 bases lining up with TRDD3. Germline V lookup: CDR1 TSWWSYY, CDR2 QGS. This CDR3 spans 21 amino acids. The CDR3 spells CALGEQGVLGSGSWDTQQMFF. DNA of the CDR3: TGTGCTCTTGGGGAACAGGGAGTACTGGGGTCCGGCTCCTGGGACACCCAACAGATGTTTTTC.

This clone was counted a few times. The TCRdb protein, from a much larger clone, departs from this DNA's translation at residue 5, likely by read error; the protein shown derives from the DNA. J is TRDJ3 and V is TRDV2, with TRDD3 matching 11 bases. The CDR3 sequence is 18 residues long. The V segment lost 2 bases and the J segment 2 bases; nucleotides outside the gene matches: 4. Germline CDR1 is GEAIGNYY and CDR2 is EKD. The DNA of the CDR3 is TGTGCCTGTGACATCGTACTGGGGGATACCTGGGACACCCGACAGATGTTTTTC. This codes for CACDIVLGDTWDTRQMFF.

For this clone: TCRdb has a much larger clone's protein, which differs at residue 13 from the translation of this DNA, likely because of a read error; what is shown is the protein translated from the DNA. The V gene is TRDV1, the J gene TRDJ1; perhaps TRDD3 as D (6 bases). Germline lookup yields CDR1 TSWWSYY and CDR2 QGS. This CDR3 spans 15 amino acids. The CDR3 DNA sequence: TGTGCTCTTGGGGAATTTTGGGGGTTTTCTCTGAAACACATCTTT. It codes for CALGEFWGFSLKHIF.

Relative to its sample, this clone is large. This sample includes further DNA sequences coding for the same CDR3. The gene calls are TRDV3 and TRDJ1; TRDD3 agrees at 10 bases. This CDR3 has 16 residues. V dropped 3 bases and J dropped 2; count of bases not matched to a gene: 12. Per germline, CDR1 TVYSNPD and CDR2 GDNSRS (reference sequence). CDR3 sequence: CALTSWGDTQTDKLIF. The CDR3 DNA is TGTGCCTTAACTTCCTGGGGGGATACGCAGACCGATAAACTCATCTTT.

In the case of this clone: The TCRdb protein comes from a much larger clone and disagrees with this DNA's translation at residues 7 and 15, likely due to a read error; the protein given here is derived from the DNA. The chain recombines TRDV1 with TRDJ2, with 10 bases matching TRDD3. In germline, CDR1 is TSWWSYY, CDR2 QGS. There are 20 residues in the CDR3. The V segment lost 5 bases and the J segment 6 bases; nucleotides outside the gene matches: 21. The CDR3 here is CALGNPTPTKGDTLAAQLFF. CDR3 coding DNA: TGTGCTCTTGGGAACCCGACTCCTACAAAGGGGGATACGCTGGCAGCACAACTCTTCTTT.

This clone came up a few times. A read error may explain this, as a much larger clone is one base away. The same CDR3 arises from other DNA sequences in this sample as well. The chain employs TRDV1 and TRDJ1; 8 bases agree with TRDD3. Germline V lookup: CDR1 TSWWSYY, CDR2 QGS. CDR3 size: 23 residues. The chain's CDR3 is CALGEANLIPLLGVPRYTDKLIF. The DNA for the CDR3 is TGTGCCCTTGGGGAGGCTAACCTAATCCCCCTACTGGGGGTCCCCCGGTACACCGATAAACTCATCTTT.

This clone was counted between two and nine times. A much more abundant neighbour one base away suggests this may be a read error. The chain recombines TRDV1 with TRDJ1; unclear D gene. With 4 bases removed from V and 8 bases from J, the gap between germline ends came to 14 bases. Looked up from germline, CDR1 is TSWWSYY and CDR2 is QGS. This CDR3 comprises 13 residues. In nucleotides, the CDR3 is TGTGCTCTTGGGGGGCCTCCCCTATTGAAACTCATCTTT. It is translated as CALGGPPLLKLIF.

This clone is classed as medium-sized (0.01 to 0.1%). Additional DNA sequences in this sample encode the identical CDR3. The CDR3 sequence is CALGVPEGYPYWGTNLDTDKLIF. The CDR3 bases are TGTGCTCTTGGGGTCCCGGAAGGCTACCCGTACTGGGGGACCAACTTAGACACCGATAAACTCATCTTT. V gene TRDV1 combines with J gene TRDJ1; 9 bases are a match to TRDD3. The germline CDR1 and CDR2 sequences are TSWWSYY and QGS. V lost 4 bases to trimming and J lost 0 bases; unmatched junction nucleotides: 27. The CDR3 has 23 residues.